This passage covers 5 T cell receptor beta chains from one sample sequenced in a study of CD4+ T cells in melanoma. The method was immunoSEQ multiplex PCR; TCRdb's version includes in-frame clones alone and lacks a portion of them. The profile covers about 22,000 clones, with approximately 80% appearing a single time and 3.6% taken by the ten largest. What was sequenced was cells from a culture (not recorded whether cultured in vitro). These receptors came from a human donor with melanoma.

J is TRBJ2-2 and V is TRBV12-5; D may correspond to TRBD1 or TRBD2 (5 bases each). Looked up from germline, CDR1 is LGHNT and CDR2 is FRNRAP. The germline V and J ends were trimmed by 5 bases and 8 bases, with 15 bases remaining between them. The CDR3 spans 14 residues. The CDR3 coding sequence is TGTGCTAGTGGTCGTGGGGCCCCGGGGGGGGAGCTGTTTTTT. This sequence encodes CASGRGAPGGELFF.

By proportion, this clone is medium-sized. This chain connects TRBV29-1 to TRBJ1-6; 7 bases are a match to TRBD1. The CDR3 consists of 14 residues. Per germline, CDR1 SQVTM and CDR2 ANQGSEA. V gave up 6 bases and J gave up 7 bases; unmatched junction bases: 9. The CDR3, as DNA: TGCAGCGTCCGTAAACAGGGGACAAATTCACCCCTCCACTTT. As protein: CSVRKQGTNSPLHF.

This clone turned up a few times. The chain carries TRBV2 and TRBJ1-6; D is unclear. The CDR3 sequence is 13 residues long. V was clipped by 7 bases and J by 7 bases, with 11 bases between them. Germline-derived CDR1 and CDR2 are SNHLY and FYNNEI. The CDR3 nucleotides read TGTGCCAGCAAACTTGCCCTCAATTCACCCCTCCACTTT. Encoded protein: CASKLALNSPLHF.

This clone was counted once. The V call is TRBV6-4, the J call TRBJ2-2; TRBD2 might be the D (5 bases). From germline, CDR1 is MRHNA and CDR2 SNTAGT. This CDR3 has 14 residues. Trimming cost V 5 bases and J 1 base, with 8 bases left between them. CDR3 region: CASSLEENTGELFF. CDR3 DNA sequence: TGTGCCAGCAGTCTGGAGGAGAACACCGGGGAGCTGTTTTTT.

This clone has just a few counts. The J gene is TRBJ2-7, the V gene TRBV28; no reliable D call. In germline, CDR1 is MDHEN, CDR2 SYDVKM. The CDR3 contains 13 residues. Trimming took 2 bases from V and 2 from J, leaving 7 bases between them. In DNA, the CDR3 is TGTGCCAGCAGTTTAGTCAGACCCTACGAGCAGTACTTC. It is translated as CASSLVRPYEQYF.